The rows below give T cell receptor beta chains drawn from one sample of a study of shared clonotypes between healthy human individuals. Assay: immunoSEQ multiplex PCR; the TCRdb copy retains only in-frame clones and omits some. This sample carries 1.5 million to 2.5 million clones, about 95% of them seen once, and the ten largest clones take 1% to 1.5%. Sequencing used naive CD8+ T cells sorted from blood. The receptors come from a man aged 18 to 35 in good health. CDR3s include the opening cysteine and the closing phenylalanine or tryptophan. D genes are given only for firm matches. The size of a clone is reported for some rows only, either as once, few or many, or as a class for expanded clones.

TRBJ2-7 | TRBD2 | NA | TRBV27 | CASSEGRGPYEQYF | TGTGCCAGCAGCGAGGGGAGGGGCCCCTACGAGCAGTACTTC
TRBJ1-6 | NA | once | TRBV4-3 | CASSQDPRDYSPLHF | TGCGCCAGCAGCCAAGATCCCCGCGACTATTCACCCCTCCACTTT
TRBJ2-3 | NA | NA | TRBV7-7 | CASSLKLGDDTQYF | TGTGCTAGCAGCTTAAAACTAGGAGATGATACGCAGTATTTT
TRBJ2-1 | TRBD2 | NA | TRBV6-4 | CASSDWLAGESYNEQFF | TGTGCCAGCAGTGACTGGCTAGCGGGAGAGTCCTACAATGAGCAGTTCTTC
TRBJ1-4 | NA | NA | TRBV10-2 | CASGGDMPNEKLFF | TGCGCCAGCGGTGGGGACATGCCTAATGAAAAACTGTTTTTT
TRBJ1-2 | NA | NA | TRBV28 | CASSLTTEGPGGYTF | TGTGCCAGCAGTTTAACGACAGAGGGTCCTGGGGGCTACACCTTC
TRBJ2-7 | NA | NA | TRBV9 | CASSVDATTYEQYF | TGTGCCAGCAGCGTAGATGCTACGACCTACGAGCAGTACTTC
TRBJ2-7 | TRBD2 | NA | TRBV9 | CASSAGGASGYEQYF | TGTGCCAGCAGCGCGGGCGGGGCTAGCGGGTACGAGCAGTACTTC
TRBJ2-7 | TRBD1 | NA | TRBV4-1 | CASSHGQGGYEQYF | TGCGCCAGCAGCCACGGACAGGGCGGCTACGAGCAGTACTTC
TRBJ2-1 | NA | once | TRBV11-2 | CASSPGGNEQFF | TGTGCCAGCAGCCCAGGAGGCAATGAGCAGTTCTTC
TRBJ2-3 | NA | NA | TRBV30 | CAWSQGGASTDTQYF | TGTGCCTGGAGTCAAGGGGGGGCTAGCACAGATACGCAGTATTTT
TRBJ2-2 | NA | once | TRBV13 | CASSLMFDRPNTGELFF | TGTGCCAGCAGCTTAATGTTCGACAGGCCGAACACCGGGGAGCTGTTTTTT
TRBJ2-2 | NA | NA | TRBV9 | CASSVGSGELFF | TGTGCCAGCAGCGTAGGTAGCGGGGAGCTGTTTTTT
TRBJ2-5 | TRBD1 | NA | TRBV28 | CASSPGTEYQETQYF | TGTGCCAGCAGTCCCGGGACAGAGTACCAAGAGACCCAGTACTTC
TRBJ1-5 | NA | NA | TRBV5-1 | CASSFGRQPVDQPQHF | TGCGCCAGCAGCTTCGGTCGACAGCCGGTCGATCAGCCCCAGCATTTT
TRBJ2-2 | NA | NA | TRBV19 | CASSIIDTGELFF | TGTGCCAGTAGTATTATTGACACCGGGGAGCTGTTTTTT
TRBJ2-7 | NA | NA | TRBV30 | CAWSSRTLGEQYF | TGTGCCTGGAGCTCCCGGACTCTTGGGGAGCAGTACTTC
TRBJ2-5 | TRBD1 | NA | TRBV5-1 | CASSLGTDETQYF | TGCGCCAGCAGCTTAGGGACAGATGAGACCCAGTACTTC
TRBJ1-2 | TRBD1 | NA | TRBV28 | CASRFGGQPPVTF | TGTGCCAGCAGATTCGGGGGACAGCCTCCCGTCACCTTC
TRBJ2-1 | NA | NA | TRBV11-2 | CASSLWRGGASAGLDEQFF | TGTGCCAGCAGCTTATGGAGAGGGGGGGCTAGCGCGGGTTTAGATGAGCAGTTCTTC
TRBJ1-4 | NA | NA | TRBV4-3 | CASSSVWRGSEKLFF | TGCGCCAGCAGCTCCGTCTGGAGGGGGAGCGAAAAACTGTTTTTT
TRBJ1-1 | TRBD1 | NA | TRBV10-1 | CASSESGTGNTEAFF | TGCGCCAGCAGTGAGTCCGGGACAGGGAACACTGAAGCTTTCTTT
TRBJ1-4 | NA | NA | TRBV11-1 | CASSLAEKLFF | TGTGCCAGCAGCTTAGCGGAAAAACTGTTTTTT
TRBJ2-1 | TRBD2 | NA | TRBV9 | CASSVSGGTSGKFEQFF | TGTGCCAGCAGCGTCAGTGGGGGGACTAGCGGGAAATTTGAGCAGTTCTTC
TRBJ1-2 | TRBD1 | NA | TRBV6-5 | CASSQGTGTDYTF | TGTGCCAGCAGCCAAGGGACAGGGACAGACTACACCTTC
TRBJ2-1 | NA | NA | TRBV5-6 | CASSLPDWTYNEQFF | TGTGCCAGCAGCCTCCCCGATTGGACATACAATGAGCAGTTCTTC
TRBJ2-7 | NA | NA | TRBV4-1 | CASSTGGGSSYEQYF | TGCGCCAGCAGCACAGGGGGGGGGAGCTCCTACGAGCAGTACTTC
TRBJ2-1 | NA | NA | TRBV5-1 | CASSGEGEGAGNEQFF | TGCGCCAGCAGCGGGGAGGGGGAAGGCGCAGGCAATGAGCAGTTCTTC
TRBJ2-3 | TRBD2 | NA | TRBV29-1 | CSVAGGGLTDTQYF | TGCAGCGTTGCGGGGGGTGGACTGACAGATACGCAGTATTTT
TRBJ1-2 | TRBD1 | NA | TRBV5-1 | CASSLASSFAGGEFGYGYTF | TGCGCCAGCAGCTTGGCAAGCAGTTTCGCAGGGGGCGAGTTTGGCTATGGCTACACCTTC
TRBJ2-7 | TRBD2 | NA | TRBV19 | CASSWTSGRYYEQYF | TGTGCCAGTAGCTGGACTAGCGGCCGCTACTACGAGCAGTACTTC
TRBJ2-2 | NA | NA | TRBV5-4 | CASSLGWDGTGELFF | TGTGCCAGCAGCTTGGGATGGGATGGGACCGGGGAGCTGTTTTTT
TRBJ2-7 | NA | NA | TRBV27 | CASSFRPWGVGGYEQYF | TGTGCCAGCAGTTTCCGCCCCTGGGGGGTGGGGGGCTACGAGCAGTACTTC
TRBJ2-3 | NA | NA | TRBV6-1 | CASSEYNRASTDTQYF | TGTGCCAGCAGTGAATATAATAGAGCTAGCACAGATACGCAGTATTTT
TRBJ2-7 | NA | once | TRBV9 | CASSVGWEDSYEQYF | TGTGCCAGCAGCGTAGGGTGGGAAGACTCCTACGAGCAGTACTTC
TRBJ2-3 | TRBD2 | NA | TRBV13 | CASSQGTITDTQYF | TGTGCCAGCAGCCAAGGGACTATCACAGATACGCAGTATTTT
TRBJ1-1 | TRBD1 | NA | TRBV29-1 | CSVDRGSPEAFF | TGCAGCGTGGACAGGGGATCTCCTGAAGCTTTCTTT
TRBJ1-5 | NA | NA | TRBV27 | CASSLNPWDPGQPQHF | TGTGCCAGCAGTCTGAACCCCTGGGACCCTGGTCAGCCCCAGCATTTT
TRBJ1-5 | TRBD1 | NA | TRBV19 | CASVPHRQGPRQPQHF | TGTGCCAGCGTTCCCCATAGACAGGGCCCACGGCAGCCCCAGCATTTT
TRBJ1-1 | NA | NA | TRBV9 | CASSVGPLNTEAFF | TGTGCCAGCAGCGTAGGCCCCTTGAACACTGAAGCTTTCTTT
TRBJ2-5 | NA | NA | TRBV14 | CASSQDSSAGTQETQYF | TGTGCCAGCAGCCAAGATTCTAGCGCCGGAACACAAGAGACCCAGTACTTC
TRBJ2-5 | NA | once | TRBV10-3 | CAISERGETTMYQETQYF | TGTGCCATCAGTGAAAGGGGGGAGACTACGATGTACCAAGAGACCCAGTACTTC
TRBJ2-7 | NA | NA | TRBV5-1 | CASSLEGALYEQYF | TGCGCCAGCAGCTTGGAAGGGGCCCTATACGAGCAGTACTTC
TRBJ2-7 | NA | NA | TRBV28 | CASSLSRVSEQYF | TGTGCCAGCAGCCTCTCAAGGGTAAGCGAGCAGTACTTC
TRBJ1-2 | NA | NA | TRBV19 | CASGVSSYGYTF | TGTGCCAGTGGGGTTTCATCCTATGGCTACACCTTC
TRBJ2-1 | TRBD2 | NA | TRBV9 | CASSMTGGPYNEQFF | TGTGCCAGCAGCATGACGGGGGGACCATACAATGAGCAGTTCTTC
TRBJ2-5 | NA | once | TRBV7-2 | CASSSPWLGETQYF | TGTGCCAGCAGCTCTCCATGGCTGGGTGAGACCCAGTACTTC
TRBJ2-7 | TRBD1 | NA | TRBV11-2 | CASSLVWDGQGEQYF | TGCGCCAGCAGCTTAGTATGGGACGGACAGGGCGAGCAGTACTTC